These 24 T cell receptor beta chains share one sample of origin, sequenced in a study of T cells in Graves' hyperthyroidism and ophthalmopathy (dated by TCRdb to the late 2010s). Library method: multiplex PCR. Sequencing was performed on an Illumina HiSeq 2000. The TCR beta CDR3 regions were amplified from RNA transcripts. The first round of RT-PCR for the TCR CDR3 was performed with the HTBI primer set and the Qiagen OneStep RT-PCR kit. The public reads were quality trimmed at Q25 with fastp and then assembled into clones with MiXCR by TCRdb, keeping productive beta chains. Every entry covers one CDR3 protein and lists the most common genes and DNA from its rows. The sample includes 380,000 or so distinct CDR3 sequences, with more than 11% observed a single time. Jointly, the top ten make up approximately 23% of the sample. The specimen was blood. The receptors originated from a woman between 25 and 40 years old with Graves' hyperthyroidism.

There are many counts of this clonotype. V is TRBV7-2 and J is TRBJ2-7, with no clear D. CDR1 SGHTA and CDR2 FQGNSA come from the germline V gene. V lost 5 bases to trimming and J lost 7 bases, with 9 bases between them. The CDR3 length is 11 residues. The CDR3 coding sequence is TGTGCCAGCAGCCAATCCTCTGAGCAGTACTTC. Encoded protein: CASSQSSEQYF.

The sample holds a few counts of this clonotype. This rearrangement joins TRBV7-3 to TRBJ2-1; no reliable D call. With 6 bases removed from V and 9 bases from J, the gap between germline ends came to 15 bases. Germline V gene data show CDR1 as SGHTA and CDR2 as FQGTGA. This CDR3 spans 13 amino acids. CDR3 DNA sequence: TGTGCCAGCAGACTCCTCCCGGCCAGTGAGCAGTTCTTC. This codes for CASRLLPASEQFF.

This clonotype was picked up many times. The chain links TRBV6-1 to TRBJ1-1; D uncertain. With 4 bases removed from V and 7 bases from J, the gap between germline ends came to 16 bases. The CDR3 runs to 14 residues. Germline CDR1 MNHNS, CDR2 SASEGT. Written as DNA, the CDR3 is TGTGCCAGCAGTGGTTTCGCGTTAACAGATGAAGCTTTCTTT. The encoded protein is CASSGFALTDEAFF.

The chain links TRBV10-3 to TRBJ2-3; 14 bases match TRBD2. With V trimmed by 2 bases and J by 4 bases, 2 bases remained unmatched. The germline V gene encodes CDR1 ENHRY and CDR2 SYGVKD. The CDR3 length is 16 residues. The CDR3 sequence: CAISEPGLAGADTQYF. The CDR3 DNA sequence: TGTGCCATCAGTGAGCCGGGACTAGCGGGAGCAGATACGCAGTATTTT.

This clonotype was counted many times. V is TRBV28 and J is TRBJ2-7; D is unclear. The CDR3 covers 13 residues. V was trimmed by 4 bases and J by 3 bases, leaving 10 bases between them. From germline, CDR1 is MDHEN and CDR2 SYDVKM. The CDR3 DNA sequence: TGTGCCAGCAGTTGGAAGGTCAGCTACGAGCAGTACTTC. It yields the protein CASSWKVSYEQYF.

Only one count was recorded for this clonotype. The chain joins TRBV14 to TRBJ2-1; 9 nucleotides match TRBD1. Trimming at V came to 5 bases and at J to 7 bases, leaving 12 bases not matched to a gene. The V gene's germline CDR1 is SGHDN and CDR2 FVKESK. The CDR3 is 16 amino acids. The CDR3 DNA sequence: TGTGCCAGCAGCACACGGTGGGGGACAGGGATAAATGAGCAGTTCTTC. Translation gives CASSTRWGTGINEQFF.

Of note for this clonotype: One junction end does not reproduce the germline sequence, and a read error may be involved. This chain connects TRBV6-1 to TRBJ2-1; D may be TRBD2 (7 bases). Germline V gives CDR1 MNHNS, CDR2 SASEGT. The CDR3 sequence is 14 residues long. CDR3 loop: CASGESRGAHEQFF. The CDR3 region has the DNA TGTGCCAGCGGTGAATCCCGGGGGGCTCATGAGCAGTTCTTC.

The chain has TRBV15 and TRBJ2-3; 9 bases are a match to TRBD1. CDR1 LNHNV and CDR2 YYDKDF come from the germline V gene (reference sequence). The J segment lost 3 bases and the V segment lost 4 bases, leaving 5 bases of the junction unmatched. The CDR3 length is 15 residues. CDR3 amino acids: CATSTGQGATDTQYF. CDR3 DNA: TGTGCCACCAGCACGGGACAGGGAGCAACAGATACGCAGTATTTT.

This clonotype has a count of ten or more. The chain couples TRBV3-1 to TRBJ2-7; D is ambiguous. Germline-derived CDR1 and CDR2 are LGHDT and YNNKEL (reference sequence). This CDR3 comprises 15 residues. Trimming removed 3 bases from V and 3 bases from J, with 15 bases in between. The CDR3 here is CASSQDPGRIYEQYF. The DNA for the CDR3 is TGTGCCAGCAGCCAGGACCCCGGACGTATCTACGAGCAGTACTTC.

CDR3 coding DNA: TGCAGCGTTGCCGGACTAGCGGCGGGCGAGCAGTACTTC. Residues: CSVAGLAAGEQYF. This sequence joins TRBV29-1 and TRBJ2-7; 10 bases align to TRBD2. This CDR3 region has 13 residues. CDR1 is SQVTM, CDR2 ANQGSEA, per germline. V was pared by 4 bases and J by 6 bases, with 6 bases of the junction left unmatched.

This clonotype was seen ten or more times. The chain links TRBV4-2 to TRBJ1-1; D ambiguous. CDR3 length: 15 residues. The V gene's germline CDR1 is LGHNA and CDR2 YNFKEQ. V was cut by 0 bases and J by 4 bases, with 12 bases left in between. The DNA of the CDR3 is TGTGCCAGCAGCCAAGATAATAGTAAGGTCACTGAAGCTTTCTTT. This sequence encodes CASSQDNSKVTEAFF.

This clonotype showed up many times. The chain links TRBV29-1 to TRBJ2-3; D is perhaps TRBD2 (7 bases). Germline CDR1 reads SQVTM; CDR2 reads ANQGSEA. The CDR3 has 14 amino acids. V was pared by 6 bases and J by 5 bases, with 18 bases between. CDR3 loop: CSVTKGGQGDTQYF. The CDR3 DNA is TGCAGCGTCACTAAGGGGGGGCAAGGAGATACGCAGTATTTT.

This clonotype occurred a few times. V usage is TRBV20-1 and J usage is TRBJ1-2, with 7 bases that match TRBD1. There are 13 residues in the CDR3. Per germline, CDR1 DFQATT and CDR2 SNEGSKA (reference sequence). With 5 bases clipped from V and 6 bases from J, the junction kept 9 bases outside the gene matches. CDR3: CSADRVGGDGYTF. CDR3 nucleotides: TGCAGTGCTGACAGGGTAGGGGGAGATGGCTACACCTTC.

This clonotype was counted a few times. The V and J genes are TRBV20-1 and TRBJ1-2, with D possibly matching TRBD1 (5 bases). There are 12 residues in the CDR3. Trimming took 6 bases from V and 8 from J, leaving 16 bases between them. Germline V lookup: CDR1 DFQATT, CDR2 SNEGSKA (reference sequence). The CDR3 region is CSAPTGDHGYTF. CDR3 coding DNA: TGCAGTGCCCCAACGGGGGACCACGGCTACACCTTC.

This clonotype was counted at least ten times. The chain couples TRBV28 to TRBJ1-6, with unresolved D. Deletions cut 6 bases from V and 0 bases from J, with 6 bases between. Germline V CDR1 and CDR2: MDHEN, SYDVKM. The CDR3 contains 14 residues. The CDR3 reads CASSSNSYNSPLHF. CDR3 sequence (DNA): TGTGCCAGCAGCTCAAACTCCTATAATTCACCCCTCCACTTT.

The chain recombines TRBV19 with TRBJ2-1, with D unresolved. Trimming pared 9 bases from V and 6 bases from J, leaving 12 bases between. Germline V CDR1 and CDR2: LNHDA, SQIVND (reference sequence). The CDR3 extends over 12 amino acids. The CDR3 protein is CASRRVGNEQFF. As DNA, the CDR3 is TGTGCCAGCAGACGGGTGGGCAATGAGCAGTTCTTC.

This clonotype was seen at least ten times. This chain joins TRBV2 and TRBJ1-4, with D perhaps TRBD1 (5 bases). The CDR3 is made up of 15 amino acids. The germline gives CDR1 SNHLY, CDR2 FYNNEI. Trimming pared 4 bases from V and 6 bases from J, leaving 15 bases between. CDR3 loop: CASSGIRGGDEKLFF. The CDR3, as DNA: TGTGCCAGCAGTGGTATTCGGGGGGGGGATGAAAAACTGTTTTTT.

V gene TRBV7-2 combines with J gene TRBJ2-5; D is undetermined. In germline, CDR1 is SGHTA, CDR2 FQGNSA. The CDR3 loop spans 13 amino acids. The V end was cut by 2 bases, the J end by 5 bases, with 9 bases between. The CDR3, as DNA: TGTGCCAGCAGCTTAAAAGGGTGGGAGACCCAGTACTTC. As protein: CASSLKGWETQYF.

This clonotype has ten or more counts. The chain has TRBV12-3 or TRBV12-4 and TRBJ1-4; 10 bases line up with TRBD1. The CDR3 has 15 residues. V dropped 3 bases and J dropped 7; count of bases not matched to a gene: 5. CDR3 coding DNA: TGTGCCAGCAGTTTTCTGACAGGGGGCGGTGAAAAACTGTTTTTT. Protein sequence: CASSFLTGGGEKLFF.

This clonotype was seen many times. This rearrangement joins TRBV12-3 or TRBV12-4 to TRBJ2-5; 7 bases match TRBD2. The CDR3 totals 15 residues. The V gene end was trimmed by 2 bases and the J gene end by 7 bases; junction bases not matched to a gene: 10. The CDR3 coding sequence is TGTGCCAGCAGTTTACCAGCGGGAAGGGTTGGGACCCAGTACTTC. Translating gives CASSLPAGRVGTQYF.

The chain recombines TRBV18 with TRBJ2-1; 10 bases map to TRBD2. After removal of 3 bases from V and 5 bases from J, the junction contained 4 bases not matched to a gene. There are 15 residues in the CDR3. Per the germline V gene, CDR1 is KGHSH and CDR2 is LQKENI. The DNA for the CDR3 is TGTGCCAGCTCACCTGGAGCGGGAGGGAACAATGAGCAGTTCTTC. The encoded protein is CASSPGAGGNNEQFF.

This clonotype was seen ten or more times. The chain couples TRBV12-3 or TRBV12-4 to TRBJ2-3; TRBD2 is a possible D gene (6 bases). CDR3 length equals 14 residues. The V end lost 8 bases, the J end lost 0 bases, and 12 bases lay between the germline ends. The CDR3, as DNA: TGTGCCAGCGGGAGGCTAGCTAGCACAGATACGCAGTATTTT. Protein sequence: CASGRLASTDTQYF.

This clonotype was observed a few times. The V call is TRBV7-9, the J call TRBJ2-7; D call uncertain. The CDR3 runs to 15 residues. The germline V gene encodes CDR1 SEHNR and CDR2 FQNEAQ (reference sequence). Trimming took off 5 bases at V and 7 bases at J, with 21 bases between the two ends. Written as DNA, the CDR3 is TGTGCCAGCAGCCCCCGGTCGGGCAGCCTCCTGGAGCAGTACTTC. It codes for CASSPRSGSLLEQYF.

This clonotype was detected ten times or more. The chain employs TRBV12-3 or TRBV12-4 and TRBJ1-3; D may be TRBD1 (5 bases). This CDR3 is 15 amino acids long. V was cut by 2 bases and J by 0 bases, with 8 bases left in between. CDR3 bases: TGTGCCAGCAGTTTATGGGGGTCCTCTGGAAACACCATATATTTT. Translated: CASSLWGSSGNTIYF.